One and the same sample provided the 31 T cell receptor beta chains below, sequenced in a study of OX40 agonist ivuxolimab in advanced cancers. The data were produced by immunoSEQ multiplex PCR, yet TCRdb's version contains in-frame clones alone and is incomplete. The table shows some 33,000 clones, with about four fifths occurring only once. Sequences were derived from CD4+ or CD8+ T cells sorted from blood, sampled in a trial of the OX40 agonist ivuxolimab. The receptors originated from an adult with an advanced solid tumor such as melanoma, head and neck, liver or kidney cancer.

This clone has a single count. The chain uses TRBV7-2 and TRBJ1-3, with D hard to call. Germline values: CDR1 SGHTA, CDR2 FQGNSA. The CDR3 totals 15 residues. V was clipped by 5 bases and J by 0 bases, with 11 bases between them. The CDR3 coding sequence is TGTGCCAGCAGCCCACTCCGAACCTCTGGAAACACCATATATTTT. It encodes CASSPLRTSGNTIYF.

V usage is TRBV5-5 and J usage is TRBJ1-4; D unclear. The CDR3 is 14 residues long. CDR1 and CDR2 (germline): SGHKS, YYEKEE (reference sequence). Trimming shortened V by 1 base and J by 0 bases, and 4 bases separated the two germline ends. The CDR3 loop is CASSLSATNEKLFF. CDR3 coding DNA: TGTGCCAGCAGCTTGAGTGCAACTAATGAAAAACTGTTTTTT.

There are a few counts of this clone. V is TRBV7-8 and J is TRBJ1-1, with unresolved D. V was pared by 5 bases and J by 4 bases, with 14 bases between. The CDR3 covers 14 residues. CDR1 and CDR2 (germline): SGHVS, FQNEAQ. CDR3 sequence reads: CASSPKRVSTEAFF. The CDR3 bases are TGTGCCAGCAGCCCTAAAAGGGTTTCCACTGAAGCTTTCTTT.

The rearrangement joins TRBV27 to TRBJ2-7, with 7 bases lining up with TRBD2. The V gene's germline CDR1 is MNHEY and CDR2 SMNVEV (reference sequence). This CDR3 contains 15 residues. V dropped 8 bases and J dropped 0; count of bases not matched to a gene: 10. DNA for the CDR3: TGTGCCAGCCAAGATCTAGCGGACCCCTCCTACGAGCAGTACTTC. Translated: CASQDLADPSYEQYF.

The chain links TRBV28 to TRBJ2-7; tentatively, D is TRBD2 (6 bases). CDR3 size: 15 residues. With 7 bases removed from V and 0 bases from J, the gap between germline ends came to 16 bases. The germline gives CDR1 MDHEN, CDR2 SYDVKM. The CDR3 DNA is TGTGCCAGCACTTCTCCACTGGGGGGCTCCTACGAGCAGTACTTC. Translating gives CASTSPLGGSYEQYF.

The chain employs TRBV19 and TRBJ1-1, with 10 bases aligning to TRBD1. Per the germline V gene, CDR1 is LNHDA and CDR2 is SQIVND (reference sequence). J lost 7 bases, V lost 1 base, and 9 bases had no gene match. The CDR3 is 16 residues long. The CDR3 loop reads CASSIARDRGKGEAFF. CDR3 nucleotides: TGTGCCAGTAGTATAGCGCGGGACAGGGGTAAGGGTGAAGCTTTCTTT.

The chain couples TRBV7-9 to TRBJ1-1, with D possibly being TRBD1 (6 bases). V dropped 2 bases and J dropped 0 bases, with 22 bases sitting between them. Germline CDR1 reads SEHNR; CDR2 reads FQNEAQ (reference sequence). The CDR3 is 19 amino acids. The CDR3 DNA reads TGTGCCAGCAGCTTAATAGGCCGAAGAGGACAGAGAATGAACACTGAAGCTTTCTTT. Amino acids: CASSLIGRRGQRMNTEAFF.

This chain uses TRBV4-2 with TRBJ2-7; no firm D call. Germline values: CDR1 LGHNA, CDR2 YNFKEQ. The CDR3 length is 15 residues. Trimming cost V 0 bases and J 0 bases, with 9 bases left between them. The CDR3 sequence: CASSQDVKVSYEQYF. DNA for the CDR3: TGTGCCAGCAGCCAAGATGTCAAGGTCTCCTACGAGCAGTACTTC.

The sample holds a few counts of this clone. The chain combines TRBV6-5 with TRBJ1-2; 9 bases align to TRBD1. Per the germline V gene, CDR1 is MNHEY and CDR2 is SVGAGI. V shed 6 bases, J shed 8 bases, and the junction held 7 bases outside the gene matches. The CDR3 has 13 amino acids. This CDR3 reads CASSPGTGRGYTF. CDR3 nucleotides: TGTGCCAGCAGCCCAGGGACAGGGAGAGGCTACACCTTC.

In this sample, this clone turned up once. The chain employs TRBV9 and TRBJ2-3, with 8 bases that match TRBD2. Trimming took 6 bases from V and 8 from J; bases not matched to a gene: 11. This CDR3 region has 14 residues. In germline, CDR1 is SGDLS, CDR2 YYNGEE. The CDR3 sequence: CASKPGLGLITQYF. As DNA, the CDR3 is TGTGCCAGCAAGCCGGGACTAGGCCTCATTACGCAGTATTTT.

This clone was counted only a few times. The chain carries TRBV29-1 and TRBJ2-1, with 7 bases aligning to TRBD2. Per the germline V gene, CDR1 is SQVTM and CDR2 is ANQGSEA. The trim removed 4 bases at V and 7 bases at J, leaving 19 bases unmatched. The CDR3 length is 17 residues. CDR3 residues: CSVVRDSREGRRNEQFF. The CDR3 DNA reads TGCAGCGTTGTCCGAGACTCAAGGGAGGGCCGTAGGAATGAGCAGTTCTTC.

The CDR3 nucleotides are TGCGCCAGCAGTGACCCCAGACAGGGTGGCTATGGCTACACCTTC. Translation gives CASSDPRQGGYGYTF. The chain recombines TRBV10-2 with TRBJ1-2, with 7 bases aligning to TRBD1. This CDR3 spans 15 amino acids. The germline V gene encodes CDR1 WSHSY and CDR2 SAAADI. The ends lost 3 bases at V and 4 bases at J; junction bases unmatched: 8.

The V and J genes are TRBV2 and TRBJ1-1; D gene ambiguous. The CDR3 spans 11 residues. Germline values: CDR1 SNHLY, CDR2 FYNNEI. V was cut by 4 bases and J by 11 bases, with 11 bases left in between. Here the CDR3 DNA reads TGTGCCAGCAGTGTACGAGGTGGGGCTTTCTTT. Protein sequence: CASSVRGGAFF.

This clone has a handful of counts. This chain connects TRBV11-2 to TRBJ2-5; D not resolved. This CDR3 is 14 amino acids long. The V gene's germline CDR1 is SGHAT and CDR2 FQNNGV. Trimming took off 6 bases at V and 3 bases at J, with 14 bases between the two ends. The CDR3 spells CASRSTRHKETQYF. As DNA, the CDR3 is TGTGCCAGCAGGTCTACAAGACATAAAGAGACCCAGTACTTC.

V is TRBV5-1 and J is TRBJ1-5, with a weak D call TRBD1 (5 bases). The CDR3 sequence is 17 residues long. Looked up from germline, CDR1 is SGHRS and CDR2 is YFSETQ. V dropped 6 bases and J dropped 2 bases, with 21 bases sitting between them. The CDR3 spells CASTFSINRWGNQPQHF. The CDR3, as DNA: TGCGCCAGCACCTTTTCCATTAACAGGTGGGGCAATCAGCCCCAGCATTTT.

The chain is built from TRBV4-3 and TRBJ2-2; D gene ambiguous. CDR3 length: 15 amino acids. Looked up from germline, CDR1 is LGHNA and CDR2 is YSLEER. V lost 0 bases to trimming and J lost 0 bases, with 5 bases between them. The chain's CDR3 is CASSQDQANTGELFF. For the CDR3, the DNA is TGCGCCAGCAGCCAAGACCAGGCGAACACCGGGGAGCTGTTTTTT.

V usage is TRBV7-2 and J usage is TRBJ1-4; D uncertain. CDR1 and CDR2 (germline): SGHTA, FQGNSA. The CDR3 contains 15 residues. Trimming stripped 5 bases from V and 3 bases from J, with 13 bases between. The CDR3: CASSTRTGANEKLFF. CDR3 DNA sequence: TGTGCCAGCAGCACTAGGACGGGAGCTAATGAAAAACTGTTTTTT.

This chain links TRBV6-5 with TRBJ2-3; 9 bases align to TRBD1. Germline V gene sequence: CDR1 MNHEY, CDR2 SVGAGI. The CDR3 loop spans 15 amino acids. The V and J ends lost 5 bases and 4 bases, in that order; junction bases with no gene match: 7. This chain's CDR3 is CASSALGTGSDTQYF. CDR3 nucleotide sequence: TGTGCCAGCAGTGCCCTCGGGACAGGGTCAGATACGCAGTATTTT.

The chain recombines TRBV19 with TRBJ1-5; weak D call: TRBD1 (5 bases). The CDR3 runs to 15 residues. CDR1 LNHDA and CDR2 SQIVND come from the germline V gene (reference sequence). V gave up 8 bases and J gave up 4 bases, with 18 bases separating them. The CDR3 spells CASWKGQGDNQPQHF. CDR3 nucleotides: TGTGCCAGTTGGAAGGGCCAAGGGGATAATCAGCCCCAGCATTTT.

The sample holds a few counts of this clone. The V call is TRBV6-1, the J call TRBJ1-5, with TRBD1 identical over 9 bases. CDR1 is MNHNS and CDR2 is SASEGT in the germline V gene. This CDR3 has 15 residues. J gave up 1 base and V 6 bases, and 4 bases lay outside the gene matches. The DNA of the CDR3 is TGTGCCAGCAGCCTACAGGGGGCGAGCAATCAGCCCCAGCATTTT. It yields the protein CASSLQGASNQPQHF.

V is TRBV7-2 and J is TRBJ1-1; 8 bases map to TRBD1. CDR1 is SGHTA, CDR2 FQGNSA, per germline. The junction had 8 bases not matched to a gene; V was cut back by 4 bases and J by 10 bases. CDR3 size: 13 residues. This CDR3 is CASSSSGGWGAFF. The CDR3 bases are TGTGCCAGCAGCTCCTCAGGGGGCTGGGGAGCTTTCTTT.

The rearrangement links TRBV28 to TRBJ2-2; 12 nucleotides agree with TRBD2. Germline V lookup: CDR1 MDHEN, CDR2 SYDVKM. There are 18 residues in the CDR3. Trimming cost V 1 base and J 4 bases; bases outside gene matches: 7. The CDR3 DNA follows: TGTGCCAGCAGTTTATTACTAGCGGGAGGTGGGAGCACCGGGGAGCTGTTTTTT. This translates into CASSLLLAGGGSTGELFF.

The V gene is TRBV11-2, the J gene TRBJ1-2; no clear D. Germline CDR1 SGHAT, CDR2 FQNNGV. The CDR3 consists of 13 residues. The V gene lost 5 bases and the J gene lost 8 bases, with 15 bases spanning the gap. This chain's CDR3 is CASSQRRSGGYTF. CDR3 bases: TGTGCCAGCAGCCAACGCCGGTCGGGGGGCTACACCTTC. The full variable domain, completed using reference TRBV11-2 and TRBJ1-2, is EAGVAQSPRYKIIEKRQSVAFWCNPISGHATLYWYQQILGQGPKLLIQFQNNGVVDDSQLPKDRFSAERLKGVDSTLKIQPAKLEDSAVYLCASSQRRSGGYTFGSGTRLTVV.

The V call is TRBV7-3, the J call TRBJ2-7; 11 bases map to TRBD2. CDR1 is SGHTA, CDR2 FQGTGA, per germline. CDR3 length: 19 amino acids. The J segment lost 7 bases and the V segment lost 2 bases, leaving 19 bases of the junction unmatched. Here the CDR3 reads CASSLASGLAGGQRKEQYF. The CDR3 DNA follows: TGTGCCAGCAGCTTAGCGTCAGGTCTAGCGGGAGGACAAAGGAAAGAGCAGTACTTC.

In this sample, this clone turned up a few times. This chain connects TRBV2 to TRBJ2-6; possibly TRBD1 for D (5 bases). CDR1 and CDR2 (germline): SNHLY, FYNNEI. There are 17 residues in the CDR3. V was clipped by 3 bases and J by 4 bases, with 16 bases between them. In DNA form, the CDR3 reads TGTGCCAGCAGTGAGTATAGCAGGGCGTACGGGGCCAACGTCCTGACTTTC. It is translated as CASSEYSRAYGANVLTF.

The chain has TRBV20-1 and TRBJ1-2; possibly TRBD1 for D (6 bases). The germline V gene has CDR1 DFQATT and CDR2 SNEGSKA (reference sequence). Trimming pared 6 bases from V and 4 bases from J, leaving 9 bases between. The CDR3 loop spans 11 amino acids. The CDR3 region has the DNA TGCAGTGCCGACAGGCCCTATGGCTACACCTTC. Its translation is CSADRPYGYTF.

The chain links TRBV19 to TRBJ2-7; 7 bases fit TRBD1. This CDR3 comprises 12 residues. Germline V gene sequence: CDR1 LNHDA, CDR2 SQIVND (reference sequence). V gave up 3 bases and J gave up 5 bases; unmatched junction bases: 1. As DNA, the CDR3 is TGTGCCAGTAGTATTCAGGGGGACGAGCAGTACTTC. Translation gives CASSIQGDEQYF.

The chain couples TRBV28 to TRBJ1-2; unclear D gene. Trimming removed 7 bases at V and 8 bases at J, with 11 bases between. CDR3 length: 11 amino acids. From germline, CDR1 is MDHEN and CDR2 SYDVKM. CDR3 nucleotide sequence: TGTGCCAGCATGACGCCGGCCGGCTACACCTTC. Protein sequence: CASMTPAGYTF.

The chain recombines TRBV28 with TRBJ1-3, with D perhaps TRBD1 (5 bases). CDR3 length equals 16 residues. Germline CDR1 is MDHEN and CDR2 is SYDVKM. The ends were cut back, 5 bases at V and 2 bases at J, with 16 bases in the middle. CDR3 residues: CASSDSGLRAGNTIYF. The CDR3 nucleotides are TGTGCCAGCAGTGACTCAGGGTTAAGGGCTGGAAACACCATATATTTT.

V is TRBV6-1 and J is TRBJ2-3, with 12 bases aligning to TRBD2. CDR1 MNHNS and CDR2 SASEGT come from the germline V gene. J lost 0 bases, V lost 4 bases, and 8 bases had no gene match. This CDR3 contains 18 residues. CDR3 in amino acids: CASSGPLTSGRSTDTQYF. The CDR3 DNA reads as TGTGCCAGCAGTGGCCCCCTGACTAGCGGGAGAAGCACAGATACGCAGTATTTT.

This clone was counted between two and nine times. The V call is TRBV2, the J call TRBJ1-5, with D hard to call. Germline V CDR1 and CDR2: SNHLY, FYNNEI. CDR3 size: 13 residues. Trimming pared 1 base from V and 7 bases from J, leaving 8 bases between. CDR3 loop: CASSEGPVQPQHF. CDR3 sequence (DNA): TGTGCCAGCAGTGAAGGGCCGGTCCAGCCCCAGCATTTT.